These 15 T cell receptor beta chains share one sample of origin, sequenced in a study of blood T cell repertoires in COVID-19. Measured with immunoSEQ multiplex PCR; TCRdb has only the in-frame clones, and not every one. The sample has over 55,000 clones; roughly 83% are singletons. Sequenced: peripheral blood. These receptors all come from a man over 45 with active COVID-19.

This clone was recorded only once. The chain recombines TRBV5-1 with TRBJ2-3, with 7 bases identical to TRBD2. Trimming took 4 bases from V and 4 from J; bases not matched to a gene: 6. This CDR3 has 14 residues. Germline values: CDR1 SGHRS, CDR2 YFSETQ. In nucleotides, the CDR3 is TGCGCCAGCAGCCCCTGGGGGGGTGCAGATACGCAGTATTTT. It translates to CASSPWGGADTQYF.

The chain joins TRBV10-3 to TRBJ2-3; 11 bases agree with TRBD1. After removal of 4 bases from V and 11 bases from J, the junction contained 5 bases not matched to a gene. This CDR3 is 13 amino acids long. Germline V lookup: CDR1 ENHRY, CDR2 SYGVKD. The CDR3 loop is CAISGTGGLGQYF. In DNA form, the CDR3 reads TGTGCCATCAGTGGGACAGGGGGCTTAGGGCAGTATTTT.

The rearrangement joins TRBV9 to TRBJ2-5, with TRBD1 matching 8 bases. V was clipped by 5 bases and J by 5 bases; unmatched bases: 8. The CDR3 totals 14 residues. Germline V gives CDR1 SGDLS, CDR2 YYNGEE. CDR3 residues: CASSPTGGKETQYF. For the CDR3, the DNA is TGTGCCAGCAGTCCTACAGGGGGTAAGGAGACCCAGTACTTC. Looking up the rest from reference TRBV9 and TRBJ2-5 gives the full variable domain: DSGVTQTPKHLITATGQRVTLRCSPRSGDLSVYWYQQSLDQGLQFLIQYYNGEERAKGNILERFSAQQFPDLHSELNLSSLELGDSALYFCASSPTGGKETQYFGPGTRLLVL.

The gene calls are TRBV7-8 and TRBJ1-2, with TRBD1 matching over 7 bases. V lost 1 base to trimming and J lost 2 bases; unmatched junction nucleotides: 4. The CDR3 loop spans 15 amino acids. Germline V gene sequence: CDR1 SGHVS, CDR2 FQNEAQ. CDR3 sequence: CASSLEGGQNYGYTF. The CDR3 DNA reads TGTGCCAGCAGCTTAGAGGGGGGACAGAACTATGGCTACACCTTC.

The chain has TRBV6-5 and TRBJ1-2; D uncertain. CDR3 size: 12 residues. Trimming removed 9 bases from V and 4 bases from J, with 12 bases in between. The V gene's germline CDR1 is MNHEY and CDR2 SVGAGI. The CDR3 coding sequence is TGTGCCAGTGAAACCCGGGGCTATGGCTACACCTTC. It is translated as CASETRGYGYTF.

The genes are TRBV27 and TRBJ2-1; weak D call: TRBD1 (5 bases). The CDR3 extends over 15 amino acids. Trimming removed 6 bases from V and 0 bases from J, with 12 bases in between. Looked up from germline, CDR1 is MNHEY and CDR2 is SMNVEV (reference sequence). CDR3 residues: CASRPRDSSYNEQFF. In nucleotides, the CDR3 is TGTGCCAGCAGGCCCCGCGACAGCTCCTACAATGAGCAGTTCTTC.

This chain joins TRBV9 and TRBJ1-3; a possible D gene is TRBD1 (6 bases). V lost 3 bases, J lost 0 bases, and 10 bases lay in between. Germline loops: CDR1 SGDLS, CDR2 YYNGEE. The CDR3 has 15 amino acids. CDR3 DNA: TGTGCCAGCAGCGCAGGACAGCGCTCTGGAAACACCATATATTTT. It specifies CASSAGQRSGNTIYF.

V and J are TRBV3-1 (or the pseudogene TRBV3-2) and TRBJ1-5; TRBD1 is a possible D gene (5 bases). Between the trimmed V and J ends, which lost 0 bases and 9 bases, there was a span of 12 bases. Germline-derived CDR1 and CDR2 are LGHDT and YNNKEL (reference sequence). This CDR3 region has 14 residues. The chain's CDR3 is CASSQDRAHRPQHF. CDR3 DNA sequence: TGTGCCAGCAGCCAAGACAGGGCCCATAGGCCCCAGCATTTT.

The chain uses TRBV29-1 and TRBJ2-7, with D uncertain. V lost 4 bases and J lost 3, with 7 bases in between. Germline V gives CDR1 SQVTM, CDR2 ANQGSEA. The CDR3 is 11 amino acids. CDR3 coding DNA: TGCAGCGTTGGAGTGAGCTACGAGCAGTACTTC. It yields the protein CSVGVSYEQYF.

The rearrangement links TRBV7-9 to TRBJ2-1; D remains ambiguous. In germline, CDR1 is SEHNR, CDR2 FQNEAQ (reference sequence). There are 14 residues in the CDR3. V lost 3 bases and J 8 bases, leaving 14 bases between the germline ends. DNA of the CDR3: TGTGCCAGCAGCTTTCAATTCGGCGGAGATGAGCAGTTCTTC. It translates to CASSFQFGGDEQFF.

CDR3 DNA: TGTGCCAGCTCACAAGCGGGAGGGATCTACAATGAGCAGTTCTTC. Translation gives CASSQAGGIYNEQFF. The rearrangement joins TRBV18 to TRBJ2-1; 10 nucleotides line up with TRBD2. The CDR3 consists of 15 residues. Germline V lookup: CDR1 KGHSH, CDR2 LQKENI. J gave up 3 bases and V 4 bases, and 3 bases lay outside the gene matches.

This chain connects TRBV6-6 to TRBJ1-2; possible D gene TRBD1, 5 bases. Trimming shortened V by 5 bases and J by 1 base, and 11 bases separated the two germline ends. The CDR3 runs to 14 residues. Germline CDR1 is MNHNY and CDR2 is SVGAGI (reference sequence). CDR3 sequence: CASSRGRGNYGYTF. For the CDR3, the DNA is TGTGCCAGCAGTCGTGGAAGGGGTAACTATGGCTACACCTTC.

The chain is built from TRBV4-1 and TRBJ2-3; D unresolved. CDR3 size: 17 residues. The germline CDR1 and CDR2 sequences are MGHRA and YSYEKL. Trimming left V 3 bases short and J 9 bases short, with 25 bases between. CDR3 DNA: TGCGCCAGCAGCCATTCTCTAGGTGGCCTTCCCTTGAGAACGCAGTATTTT. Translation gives CASSHSLGGLPLRTQYF.

Here the CDR3 DNA reads TGTGCCAGCAGGAACACGGGTTATGGTCGGACTGAAGCTTTCTTT. Residues: CASRNTGYGRTEAFF. The chain uses TRBV6-5 and TRBJ1-1, with D hard to call. CDR1 is MNHEY and CDR2 is SVGAGI in the germline V gene. V was cut by 6 bases and J by 5 bases, with 19 bases left in between. The CDR3 covers 15 residues.

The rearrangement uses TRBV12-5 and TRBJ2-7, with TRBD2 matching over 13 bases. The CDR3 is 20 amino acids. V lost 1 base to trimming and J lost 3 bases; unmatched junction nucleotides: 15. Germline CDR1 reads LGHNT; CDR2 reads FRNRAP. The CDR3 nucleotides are TGTGCTAGTGGTTTGGCACAACTAGCGGGAGGGCCGATGGACCTCTACGAGCAGTACTTC. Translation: CASGLAQLAGGPMDLYEQYF. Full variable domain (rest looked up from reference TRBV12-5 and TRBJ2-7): DARVTQTPRHKVTEMGQEVTMRCQPILGHNTVFWYRQTMMQGLELLAYFRNRAPLDDSGMPKDRFSAEMPDATLATLKIQPSEPRDSAVYFCASGLAQLAGGPMDLYEQYFGPGTRLTVT.